One and the same sample provided the 13 T cell receptor beta chains below, sequenced in a study of post-analysis software for immune sequencing data. No antigen is known for these receptors. Study outcomes and limitations: TRBV segments more frequent in patients than in controls numbered roughly 5 and included TRBV5-6, TRBV5-1 and TRBV20-1.

Included in the TCR beta cDNA libraries were unique molecular identifiers. MiXCR, run by TCRdb on the PCR reads, gives a single entry per CDR3 protein. The sample includes 750,000 to 950,000 distinct CDR3 sequences, around 45% of them seen just once. Sequencing was carried out using blood. The receptors were sampled from a girl between 10 and 17 years old with multiple sclerosis.

The chain carries TRBV27 and TRBJ2-3, with D possibly matching TRBD1 (5 bases). Trimming removed 2 bases from V and 0 bases from J, with 9 bases in between. The CDR3 extends over 15 amino acids. Germline V lookup: CDR1 MNHEY, CDR2 SMNVEV (reference sequence). CDR3 nucleotides: TGTGCCAGCAGTTTAGGGGCACTTAGCACAGATACGCAGTATTTT. Translation gives CASSLGALSTDTQYF.

CDR3 in amino acids: CASSQRRYEGREFLEKLFF. As DNA, the CDR3 is TGTGCCAGCAGCCAACGTCGCTACGAGGGGAGGGAGTTCCTCGAAAAACTGTTTTTT. The chain uses TRBV4-2 and TRBJ1-4, with D tentatively TRBD1 (5 bases). This CDR3 has 19 amino acids. V was trimmed by 2 bases and J by 8 bases, leaving 27 bases between them. Germline V gene lookup returns CDR1 LGHNA and CDR2 YNFKEQ.

This chain links TRBV15 with TRBJ2-1; TRBD2 matches at 7 bases. Trimming took 4 bases from V and 8 from J; bases not matched to a gene: 11. Looked up from germline, CDR1 is LNHNV and CDR2 is YYDKDF (reference sequence). The CDR3 contains 15 residues. As DNA, the CDR3 is TGTGCCACCAGCACGGCATTAGCGGGTACGCATGAGCAGTTCTTC. It encodes CATSTALAGTHEQFF.

V usage is TRBV27 and J usage is TRBJ1-2, with a weak D call TRBD1 (5 bases). V was cut by 4 bases and J by 8 bases, with 14 bases left in between. CDR1 MNHEY and CDR2 SMNVEV come from the germline V gene (reference sequence). CDR3 length equals 13 residues. The DNA of the CDR3 is TGTGCCAGCAGTTCGCTCAATTGGGACGGCTACACCTTC. Protein: CASSSLNWDGYTF.

In this sample, this clonotype turned up once. Given a much more abundant clone one base away, this may be a read error. In DNA form, the CDR3 reads TGTGCCAGCACCAGACGGTTAGGTACCTACAATGAGCAGTACTTC. It encodes CASTRRLGTYNEQYF. This chain links TRBV7-2 with TRBJ2-1; D is uncertain. TRBJ2-7 matches the DNA end more closely, so the J call is doubtful. The length of the CDR3 is 15 residues. Per germline, CDR1 SGHTA and CDR2 FQGNSA.

This clonotype appeared once. V usage is TRBV7-9 and J usage is TRBJ2-7; TRBD2 agrees at 13 bases. V lost 4 bases, J lost 5 bases, and 8 bases stayed unmatched. The CDR3 runs 16 residues. CDR1 is SEHNR and CDR2 is FQNEAQ in the germline V gene (reference sequence). Here the CDR3 DNA reads TGTGCCAGCAGCTACTCCACCGGACTAGCGGGAGACGAGCAGTACTTC. Residues: CASSYSTGLAGDEQYF.

The rearrangement joins TRBV10-3 to TRBJ2-5, with 7 positions matching TRBD1. The CDR3 has 15 residues. V shed 4 bases and J 3 bases; nucleotides not matched to a gene: 8. Germline lookup yields CDR1 ENHRY and CDR2 SYGVKD. The CDR3 region is CAISVQTGTKETQYF. CDR3 in DNA: TGTGCCATCAGTGTACAGACAGGGACGAAAGAGACCCAGTACTTC.

The chain is built from TRBV20-1 and TRBJ1-5; D gene ambiguous. Per the germline V gene, CDR1 is DFQATT and CDR2 is SNEGSKA (reference sequence). The V gene lost 3 bases and the J gene lost 5 bases, with 11 bases spanning the gap. The CDR3 length is 13 residues. CDR3 loop: CSASRGVDQPQHF. DNA for the CDR3: TGCAGTGCTAGTCGGGGAGTGGATCAGCCCCAGCATTTT.

The CDR3 sequence: CASSPQREAYEQYF. The CDR3 DNA reads TGTGCCAGCTCACCACAGCGGGAGGCCTACGAGCAGTACTTC. The rearrangement links TRBV18 to TRBJ2-7; 9 bases fit TRBD2. Germline CDR1 KGHSH, CDR2 LQKENI. Trimming removed 1 base from V and 2 bases from J; junction bases left unmatched: 0. This CDR3 spans 14 amino acids.

The rearrangement links TRBV27 to TRBJ2-2, with 11 bases identical to TRBD2. Trimming at V came to 2 bases and at J to 3 bases, leaving 2 bases not matched to a gene. The CDR3 loop spans 16 amino acids. The germline V gene has CDR1 MNHEY and CDR2 SMNVEV (reference sequence). The CDR3 nucleotides read TGTGCCAGCAGTTTAGTAGCGGGAGGGGACACCGGGGAGCTGTTTTTT. It yields the protein CASSLVAGGDTGELFF.

Notes on this clonotype: A read error may be the cause here, since a much bigger clone is one base away. This chain uses TRBV4-3 with TRBJ2-6; D is ambiguous. Germline values: CDR1 LGHNA, CDR2 YSLEER. V was clipped by 0 bases and J by 2 bases, with 8 bases between them. The CDR3 spans 16 residues. The CDR3 DNA sequence: TGCGCCAGCAGCCAAGAAGAGGAAACTGGGGCCAACGTCCTGACTTTC. This gives the protein CASSQEEETGANVLTF.

Only a few counts were recorded for this clonotype. The chain couples TRBV9 to TRBJ1-2; D is unclear. V lost 2 bases and J lost 4, with 12 bases in between. This CDR3 comprises 14 residues. CDR1 SGDLS and CDR2 YYNGEE come from the germline V gene. In DNA form, the CDR3 reads TGTGCCAGCAGCGTGGTCCCAGGAGGCTATGGCTACACCTTC. It specifies CASSVVPGGYGYTF.

This clonotype was counted between two and nine times. The chain is built from TRBV5-4 and TRBJ2-3; TRBD1 matches at 11 bases. From germline, CDR1 is SGHNT and CDR2 YYREEE (reference sequence). Trimming cost V 4 bases and J 3 bases; bases outside gene matches: 7. The CDR3 has 16 residues. The CDR3 here is CASSPRTGGATDTQYF. CDR3 coding DNA: TGTGCCAGCAGCCCCAGGACAGGGGGCGCAACAGATACGCAGTATTTT.